Below, 24 T cell receptor beta chains from the same sample are listed, as sequenced in a study of spatial heterogeneity in lung cancer. MiXCR was run by TCRdb on the 5' RACE reads, yielding one entry per CDR3 protein. In the table there are some 21,000 distinct CDR3 sequences, approximately 4.4% of which are singletons. Time point here: sample taken at primary tumor resection. In each case, whole RNA from tumor, nontumor lung or frozen PBMC was sequenced unsorted. Sample: PBMCs, taken at surgery. These receptors were taken from a male donor with early-stage non-small cell lung cancer.

This clonotype was counted many times. The rearrangement links TRBV2 to TRBJ2-7, with TRBD2 as a possible D gene (7 bases). Deletions cut 5 bases from V and 3 bases from J, with 11 bases between. The CDR3 has 13 residues. CDR1 and CDR2 (germline): SNHLY, FYNNEI. DNA of the CDR3: TGTGCCAGCAGTCGGGGGGCCCTCTACGAGCAGTACTTC. The encoded protein is CASSRGALYEQYF.

By share, this clonotype counts as medium-sized. The chain employs TRBV7-2 and TRBJ2-3, with D hard to call. The CDR3 runs 13 residues. V lost 1 base to trimming and J lost 4 bases, with 6 bases between them. Germline lookup yields CDR1 SGHTA and CDR2 FQGNSA. The CDR3 DNA reads TGTGCCAGCAGCTTAGTCCGTGCAGATACGCAGTATTTT. Residues: CASSLVRADTQYF.

This clonotype qualifies as medium-sized (0.01 to 0.1%). CDR3 sequence reads: CASVWGHEQYF. In DNA form, the CDR3 reads TGTGCCAGCGTGTGGGGCCACGAGCAGTACTTC. The gene calls are TRBV6-1 and TRBJ2-7; D may be TRBD1 (5 bases). CDR3 length equals 11 residues. V lost 8 bases, J lost 5 bases, and 10 bases lay in between. Per the germline V gene, CDR1 is MNHNS and CDR2 is SASEGT.

This clonotype was counted ten times or more. The J gene is TRBJ1-6, the V gene TRBV28; D remains ambiguous. Germline V lookup: CDR1 MDHEN, CDR2 SYDVKM. Trimming stripped 8 bases from V and 0 bases from J, with 14 bases between. This CDR3 comprises 16 residues. The CDR3 coding sequence is TGTGCCAGCCGTGCCCAATCGAGCTCCTATAATTCACCCCTCCACTTT. It translates to CASRAQSSSYNSPLHF.

This clonotype was recorded many times. The chain recombines TRBV7-2 with TRBJ1-5; D is unclear. CDR1 is SGHTA, CDR2 FQGNSA, per germline. V was shortened by 1 base and J by 4 bases, with 8 bases between the two germline ends. This CDR3 has 14 residues. The CDR3 DNA sequence: TGTGCCAGCAGCTTAGGAGTTGTGAATCAGCCCCAGCATTTT. It codes for CASSLGVVNQPQHF.

This clonotype occurred many times. The gene calls are TRBV30 and TRBJ1-2; tentative D call: TRBD1 (6 bases). The germline CDR1 and CDR2 sequences are GTSNPN and SVGIG (reference sequence). The V end was cut by 5 bases, the J end by 4 bases, with 17 bases between. This CDR3 comprises 14 residues. CDR3 in DNA: TGTGCCTGGGGAAGCTTCGGGGGCGCCTATGGCTACACCTTC. Encoded protein: CAWGSFGGAYGYTF.

This clonotype is deemed medium-sized. This chain connects TRBV12-3 or TRBV12-4 to TRBJ2-2; no firm D call. Trimming took 5 bases from V and 0 from J, leaving 10 bases between them. This CDR3 has 15 amino acids. CDR3 region: CASSPSVTNTGELFF. As DNA, the CDR3 is TGTGCCAGCAGTCCCTCAGTCACGAACACCGGGGAGCTGTTTTTT.

This clonotype has a count of ten or more. J is TRBJ2-2 and V is TRBV27, with 8 bases matching TRBD1. Per the germline V gene, CDR1 is MNHEY and CDR2 is SMNVEV (reference sequence). The ends lost 0 bases at V and 3 bases at J; junction bases unmatched: 9. The CDR3 length is 18 residues. Written as DNA, the CDR3 is TGTGCCAGCAGTTTATCCTCTCCCGGCAGGGGGCACACCGGGGAGCTGTTTTTT. Protein product: CASSLSSPGRGHTGELFF.

At least ten counts were recorded for this clonotype. The V and J genes are TRBV5-1 and TRBJ1-6; TRBD1 might be the D (5 bases). The CDR3 has 17 amino acids. V was clipped by 2 bases and J by 6 bases, with 18 bases between them. CDR1 is SGHRS and CDR2 is YFSETQ in the germline V gene. The CDR3 DNA reads as TGCGCCAGCAGCTTCAAAGGGGTCGCGATTGTTAATTCACCCCTCCACTTT. This codes for CASSFKGVAIVNSPLHF.

Within the sample, this clonotype is medium-sized (0.01 to 0.1%). CDR3 protein: CASSLAAGQRNEKLFF. CDR3 in DNA: TGTGCCAGCAGCTTGGCGGCGGGACAGCGCAATGAAAAACTGTTTTTT. The V gene is TRBV5-5, the J gene TRBJ1-4; 7 bases are shared with TRBD1. The CDR3 spans 16 residues. Germline V gene data show CDR1 as SGHKS and CDR2 as YYEKEE (reference sequence). Trimming took 0 bases from V and 5 from J; bases not matched to a gene: 7.

The V and J genes are TRBV27 and TRBJ2-7, with 8 bases fitting TRBD1. The junction had 12 bases not matched to a gene; V was cut back by 2 bases and J by 3 bases. From germline, CDR1 is MNHEY and CDR2 SMNVEV (reference sequence). The CDR3 has 17 residues. The CDR3 loop reads CASSLVAFGDRSYEQYF. CDR3 coding DNA: TGTGCCAGCAGTTTAGTGGCTTTCGGGGACAGGAGCTACGAGCAGTACTTC.

This clonotype was seen repeatedly, ten times or more. This chain connects TRBV10-3 to TRBJ2-3; tentative D call: TRBD1 (6 bases). CDR1 is ENHRY, CDR2 SYGVKD, per germline. There are 14 residues in the CDR3. V lost 5 bases and J 2 bases, leaving 11 bases between the germline ends. In DNA, the CDR3 is TGTGCCATCAGTCGACAGGAAGCCACAGATACGCAGTATTTT. Its protein product is CAISRQEATDTQYF.

This chain connects TRBV20-1 to TRBJ2-5, with a possible D match to TRBD1 (7 bases). The length of the CDR3 is 12 residues. The V gene lost 1 base and the J gene lost 7 bases, with 10 bases spanning the gap. CDR1 is DFQATT and CDR2 is SNEGSKA in the germline V gene (reference sequence). CDR3 residues: CSARGQGGTQYF. CDR3 nucleotides: TGCAGTGCTAGAGGGCAGGGGGGGACCCAGTACTTC.

In its sample, this clonotype was seen a few times. The chain carries TRBV19 and TRBJ1-1; D not certain. V was pared by 3 bases and J by 6 bases, with 8 bases between. The CDR3 is 12 residues long. Germline loops: CDR1 LNHDA, CDR2 SQIVND (reference sequence). CDR3 in DNA: TGTGCCAGTAGTATTGGGTCCCCTGAAGCTTTCTTT. Translating gives CASSIGSPEAFF.

This clonotype has a count of ten or more. V gene TRBV30 combines with J gene TRBJ1-4, with 8 bases identical to TRBD1. V gave up 0 bases and J gave up 0 bases; unmatched junction bases: 6. CDR1 and CDR2 from the germline V gene are GTSNPN and SVGIG (reference sequence). The CDR3 consists of 17 residues. The chain's CDR3 is CAWSVLDRGATNEKLFF. The CDR3 DNA is TGTGCCTGGAGTGTACTTGACAGGGGCGCAACTAATGAAAAACTGTTTTTT.

The rearrangement joins TRBV15 to TRBJ2-7; the match to TRBD2 covers 8 bases. The J segment lost 2 bases and the V segment lost 1 base, leaving 7 bases of the junction unmatched. The germline V gene has CDR1 LNHNV and CDR2 YYDKDF (reference sequence). CDR3 size: 16 residues. The DNA for the CDR3 is TGTGCCACCAGCAGAGTGGGTACGGGACTAGCCTACGAGCAGTACTTC. Amino acid sequence: CATSRVGTGLAYEQYF.

Ten or more counts support this clonotype. The V call is TRBV7-3, the J call TRBJ2-2; 7 bases line up with TRBD2. Losses at the gene ends were 5 bases for V and 2 bases for J; bases not matched to a gene: 5. Germline lookup yields CDR1 SGHTA and CDR2 FQGTGA. This CDR3 is 15 amino acids long. CDR3 loop: CASSLQRGNTGELFF. CDR3 DNA: TGTGCCAGCAGCCTCCAGCGGGGTAACACCGGGGAGCTGTTTTTT.

This clonotype was seen many times. The chain uses TRBV6-5 and TRBJ2-6; D may be TRBD1 (6 bases). CDR3 length: 15 amino acids. Germline V gene sequence: CDR1 MNHEY, CDR2 SVGAGI. Trimming left V 6 bases short and J 3 bases short, with 12 bases between. The CDR3: CASSQTGYGANVLTF. The CDR3 region has the DNA TGTGCCAGCAGCCAAACAGGGTATGGGGCCAACGTCCTGACTTTC.

The chain joins TRBV20-1 to TRBJ2-7; D uncertain. The germline gives CDR1 DFQATT, CDR2 SNEGSKA (reference sequence). This CDR3 region has 12 residues. Trimming shortened V by 4 bases and J by 0 bases, and 7 bases separated the two germline ends. In nucleotides, the CDR3 is TGCAGTGCTAAGGGAAACTCCTACGAGCAGTACTTC. Its protein is CSAKGNSYEQYF.

This clonotype was detected many times. The chain joins TRBV7-8 to TRBJ2-7, with D possibly called TRBD1 or TRBD2 (5 bases each). Per germline, CDR1 SGHVS and CDR2 FQNEAQ. Trimming stripped 3 bases from V and 3 bases from J, with 9 bases between. This CDR3 contains 13 residues. The CDR3 bases are TGTGCCAGCAGCTTGGATGGGGGCTACGAGCAGTACTTC. This encodes CASSLDGGYEQYF. Together with reference TRBV7-8 and TRBJ2-7, the CDR3 gives the full variable domain: GAGVSQSPRYKVAKRGQDVALRCDPISGHVSLFWYQQALGQGPEFLTYFQNEAQLDKSGLPSDRFFAERPEGSVSTLKIQRTQQEDSAVYLCASSLDGGYEQYFGPGTRLTVT.

The gene calls are TRBV18 and TRBJ2-3, with a tentative D call TRBD2 (5 bases). In germline, CDR1 is KGHSH, CDR2 LQKENI. The CDR3 runs to 18 residues. The V and J ends lost 6 bases and 3 bases respectively, with 25 bases between them. This chain's CDR3 is CASSPGSRSLGVTDTQYF. In nucleotides, the CDR3 is TGTGCCAGCTCCCCCGGATCCCGGAGTCTGGGAGTAACAGATACGCAGTATTTT.

This clonotype was recorded many times. J is TRBJ1-3 and V is TRBV7-2, with D tentatively TRBD1 (5 bases). Trimming pared 6 bases from V and 3 bases from J, leaving 18 bases between. The germline CDR1 and CDR2 sequences are SGHTA and FQGNSA. The CDR3 contains 16 residues. The DNA of the CDR3 is TGTGCCAGCAGTCGTTTTCCAGGGAGTTTTGGAAACACCATATATTTT. This translates into CASSRFPGSFGNTIYF.

This clonotype was recorded at least ten times. V gene TRBV2 combines with J gene TRBJ1-2; 8 bases align to TRBD1. The V segment lost 6 bases and the J segment 8 bases; nucleotides outside the gene matches: 14. Germline V gene sequence: CDR1 SNHLY, CDR2 FYNNEI. This CDR3 is 15 amino acids long. The CDR3 here is CASREDRAVPLGYTF. The DNA of the CDR3 is TGTGCCAGCAGGGAGGACAGGGCAGTCCCCCTCGGCTACACCTTC.

This clonotype was seen at least ten times. V and J are TRBV24-1 and TRBJ2-3, with TRBD1 matching 7 bases. Germline values: CDR1 KGHDR, CDR2 SFDVKD. This CDR3 comprises 12 residues. V lost 10 bases, J lost 2 bases, and 2 bases stayed unmatched. For the CDR3, the DNA is TGTGCCACGGGGACAGCCACAGATACGCAGTATTTT. This gives the protein CATGTATDTQYF.